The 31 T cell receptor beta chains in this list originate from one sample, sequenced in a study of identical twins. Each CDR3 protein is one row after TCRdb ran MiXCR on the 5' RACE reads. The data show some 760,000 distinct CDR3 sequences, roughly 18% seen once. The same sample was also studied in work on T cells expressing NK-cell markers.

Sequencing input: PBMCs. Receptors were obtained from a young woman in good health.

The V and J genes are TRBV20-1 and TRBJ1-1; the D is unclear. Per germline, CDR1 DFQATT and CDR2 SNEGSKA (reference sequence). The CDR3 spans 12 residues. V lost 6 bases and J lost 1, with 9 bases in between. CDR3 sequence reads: CSAINPNTEAFF. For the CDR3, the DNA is TGCAGTGCAATAAACCCGAACACTGAAGCTTTCTTT.

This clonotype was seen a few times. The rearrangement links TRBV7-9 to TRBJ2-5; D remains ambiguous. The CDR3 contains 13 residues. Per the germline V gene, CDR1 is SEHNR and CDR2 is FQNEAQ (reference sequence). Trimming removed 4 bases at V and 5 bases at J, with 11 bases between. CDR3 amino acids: CASSSFPTETQYF. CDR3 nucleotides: TGTGCCAGCAGCTCCTTTCCCACCGAGACCCAGTACTTC.

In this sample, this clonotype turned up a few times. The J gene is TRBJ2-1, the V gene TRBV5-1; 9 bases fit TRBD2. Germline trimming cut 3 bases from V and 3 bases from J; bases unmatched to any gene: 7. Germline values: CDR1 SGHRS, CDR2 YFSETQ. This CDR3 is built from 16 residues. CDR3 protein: CASSSHGTSSYNEQFF. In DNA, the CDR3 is TGCGCCAGCAGCTCACACGGGACTAGCAGCTACAATGAGCAGTTCTTC.

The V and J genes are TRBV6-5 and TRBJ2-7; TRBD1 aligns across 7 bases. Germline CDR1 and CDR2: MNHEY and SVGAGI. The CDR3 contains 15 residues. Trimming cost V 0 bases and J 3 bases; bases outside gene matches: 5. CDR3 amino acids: CASSYSMGQFYEQYF. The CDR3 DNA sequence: TGTGCCAGCAGTTACTCGATGGGACAGTTCTACGAGCAGTACTTC.

This CDR3 reads CASSLELAADRDEQFF. The CDR3 DNA follows: TGTGCCAGCAGCTTAGAACTAGCTGCGGACCGGGATGAGCAGTTCTTC. This chain joins TRBV7-9 and TRBJ2-1; perhaps TRBD2 as D (6 bases). V gave up 1 base and J gave up 8 bases, with 18 bases separating them. This CDR3 spans 16 amino acids. Germline V CDR1 and CDR2: SEHNR, FQNEAQ (reference sequence).

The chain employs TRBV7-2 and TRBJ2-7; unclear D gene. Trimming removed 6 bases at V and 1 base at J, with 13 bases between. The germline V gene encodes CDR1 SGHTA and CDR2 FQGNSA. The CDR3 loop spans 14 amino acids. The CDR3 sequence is CASSKYWRSYEQYF. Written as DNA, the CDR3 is TGTGCCAGCAGTAAATATTGGAGATCCTACGAGCAGTACTTC.

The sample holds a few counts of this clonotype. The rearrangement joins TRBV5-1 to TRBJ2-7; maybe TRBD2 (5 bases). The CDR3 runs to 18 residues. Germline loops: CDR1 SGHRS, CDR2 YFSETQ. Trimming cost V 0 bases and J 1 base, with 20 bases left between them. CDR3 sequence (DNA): TGCGCCAGCAGCTTGGAGACTTGGAGGACGGCGATGTCCTACGAGCAGTACTTC. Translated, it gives CASSLETWRTAMSYEQYF.

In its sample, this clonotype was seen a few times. CDR3 protein: CATSRDRGMETQYF. CDR3 sequence (DNA): TGTGCCACCAGCAGAGACAGGGGGATGGAGACCCAGTACTTC. V usage is TRBV15 and J usage is TRBJ2-5, with 7 bases identical to TRBD1. J lost 5 bases, V lost 0 bases, and 3 bases had no gene match. The CDR3 runs to 14 residues. Germline V gene sequence: CDR1 LNHNV, CDR2 YYDKDF (reference sequence).

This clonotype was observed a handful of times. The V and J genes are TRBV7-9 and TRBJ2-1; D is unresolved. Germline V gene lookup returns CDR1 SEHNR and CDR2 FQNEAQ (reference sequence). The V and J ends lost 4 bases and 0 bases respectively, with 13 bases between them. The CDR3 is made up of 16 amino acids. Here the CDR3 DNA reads TGTGCCAGCAGCTACACCCTGACCAGCTCCTACAATGAGCAGTTCTTC. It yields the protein CASSYTLTSSYNEQFF.

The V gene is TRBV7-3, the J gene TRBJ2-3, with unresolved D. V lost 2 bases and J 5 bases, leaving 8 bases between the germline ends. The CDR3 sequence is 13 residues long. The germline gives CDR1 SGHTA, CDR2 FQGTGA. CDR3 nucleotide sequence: TGTGCCAGCAGCTTAGAGTATGAAGATACGCAGTATTTT. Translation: CASSLEYEDTQYF.

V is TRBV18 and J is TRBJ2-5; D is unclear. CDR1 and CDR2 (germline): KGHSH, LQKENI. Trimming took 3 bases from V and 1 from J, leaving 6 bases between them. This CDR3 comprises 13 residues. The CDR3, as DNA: TGTGCCAGCTCACCCATCACCCAAGAGACCCAGTACTTC. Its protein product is CASSPITQETQYF.

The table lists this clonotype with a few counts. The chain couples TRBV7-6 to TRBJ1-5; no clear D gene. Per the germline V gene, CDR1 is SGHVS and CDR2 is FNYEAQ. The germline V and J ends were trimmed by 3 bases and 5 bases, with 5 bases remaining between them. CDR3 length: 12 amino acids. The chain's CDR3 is CASSFIDQPQHF. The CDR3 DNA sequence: TGTGCCAGCAGCTTTATTGATCAGCCCCAGCATTTT.

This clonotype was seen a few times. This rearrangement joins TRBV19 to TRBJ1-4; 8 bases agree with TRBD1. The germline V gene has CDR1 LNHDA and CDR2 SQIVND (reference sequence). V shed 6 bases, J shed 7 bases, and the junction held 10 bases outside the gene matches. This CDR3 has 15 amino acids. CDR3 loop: CASRPRGTGFEKLFF. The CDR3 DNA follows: TGTGCCAGTAGACCCCGGGGGACAGGATTTGAAAAACTGTTTTTT.

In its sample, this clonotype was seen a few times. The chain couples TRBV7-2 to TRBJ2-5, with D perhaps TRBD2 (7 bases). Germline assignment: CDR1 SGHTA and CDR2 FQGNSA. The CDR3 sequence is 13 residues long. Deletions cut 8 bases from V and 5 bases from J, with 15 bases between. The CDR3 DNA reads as TGTGCCAGCGTGGGGAGGGGGGCTGAGACCCAGTACTTC. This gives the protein CASVGRGAETQYF.

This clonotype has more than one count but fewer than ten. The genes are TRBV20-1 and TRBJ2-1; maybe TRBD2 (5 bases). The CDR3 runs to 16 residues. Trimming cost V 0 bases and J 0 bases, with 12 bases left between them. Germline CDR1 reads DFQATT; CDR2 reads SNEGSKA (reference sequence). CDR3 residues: CSARDHAGISYNEQFF. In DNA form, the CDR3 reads TGCAGTGCTAGAGACCACGCGGGTATCTCCTACAATGAGCAGTTCTTC.

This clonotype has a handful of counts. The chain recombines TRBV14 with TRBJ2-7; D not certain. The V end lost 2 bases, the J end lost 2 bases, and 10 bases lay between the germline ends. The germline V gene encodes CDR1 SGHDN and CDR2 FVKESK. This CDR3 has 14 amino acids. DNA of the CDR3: TGTGCCAGCAGCCAACTCGGGCCAGCCTACGAGCAGTACTTC. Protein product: CASSQLGPAYEQYF. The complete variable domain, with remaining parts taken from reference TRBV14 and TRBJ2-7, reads EAGVTQFPSHSVIEKGQTVTLRCDPISGHDNLYWYRRVMGKEIKFLLHFVKESKQDESGMPNNRFLAERTGGTYSTLKVQPAELEDSGVYFCASSQLGPAYEQYFGPGTRLTVT.

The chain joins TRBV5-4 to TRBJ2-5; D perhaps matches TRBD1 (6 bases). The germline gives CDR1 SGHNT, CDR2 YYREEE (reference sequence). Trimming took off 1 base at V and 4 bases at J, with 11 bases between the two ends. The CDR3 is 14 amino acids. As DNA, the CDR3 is TGTGCCAGCAGCTTGTACAGGGCAGGAGAGACCCAGTACTTC. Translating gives CASSLYRAGETQYF. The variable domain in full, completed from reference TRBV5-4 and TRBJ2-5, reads ETGVTQSPTHLIKTRGQQVTLRCSSQSGHNTVSWYQQALGQGPQFIFQYYREEENGRGNFPPRFSGLQFPNYSSELNVNALELDDSALYLCASSLYRAGETQYFGPGTRLLVL.

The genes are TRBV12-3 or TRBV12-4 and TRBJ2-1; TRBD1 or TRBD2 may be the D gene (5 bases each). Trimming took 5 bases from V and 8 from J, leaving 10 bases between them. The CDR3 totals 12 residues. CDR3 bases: TGTGCCAGCAGTCCCGGGGCCTATGAGCAGTTCTTC. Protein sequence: CASSPGAYEQFF.

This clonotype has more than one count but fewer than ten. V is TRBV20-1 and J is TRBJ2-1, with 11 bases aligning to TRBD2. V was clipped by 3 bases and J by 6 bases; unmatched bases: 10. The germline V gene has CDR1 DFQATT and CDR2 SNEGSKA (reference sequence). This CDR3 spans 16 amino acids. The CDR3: CSASPIAGGPINEQFF. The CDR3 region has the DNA TGCAGTGCTAGCCCGATAGCGGGAGGGCCGATCAATGAGCAGTTCTTC.

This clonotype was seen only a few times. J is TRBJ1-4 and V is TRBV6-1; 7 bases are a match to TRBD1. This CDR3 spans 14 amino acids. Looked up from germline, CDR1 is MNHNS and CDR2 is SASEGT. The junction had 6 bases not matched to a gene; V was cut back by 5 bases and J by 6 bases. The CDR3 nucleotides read TGTGCCAGCAGTCAGGGGGATGAGTATGAAAAACTGTTTTTT. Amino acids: CASSQGDEYEKLFF.

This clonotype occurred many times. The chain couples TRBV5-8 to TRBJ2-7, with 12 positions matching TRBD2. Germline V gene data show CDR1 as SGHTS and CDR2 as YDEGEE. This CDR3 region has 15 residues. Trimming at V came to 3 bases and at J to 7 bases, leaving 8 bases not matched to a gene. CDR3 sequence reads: CASSWGGLAGIEQYF. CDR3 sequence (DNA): TGTGCCAGCAGCTGGGGCGGACTAGCGGGGATTGAGCAGTACTTC.

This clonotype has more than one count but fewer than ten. The CDR3 nucleotides are TGTGCCAGCAGCTTACCCGATAGACTAGTGAGTTACAATGAGCAGTTCTTC. It translates to CASSLPDRLVSYNEQFF. The V gene is TRBV11-2, the J gene TRBJ2-1; possible D gene TRBD2, 6 bases. The CDR3 sequence is 17 residues long. Germline V lookup: CDR1 SGHAT, CDR2 FQNNGV. The V end lost 2 bases, the J end lost 4 bases, and 18 bases lay between the germline ends.

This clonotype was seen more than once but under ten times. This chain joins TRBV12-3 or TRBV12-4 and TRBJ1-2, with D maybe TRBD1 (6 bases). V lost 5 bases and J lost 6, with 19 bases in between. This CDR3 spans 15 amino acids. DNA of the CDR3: TGTGCCAGCAGTAGGGACACGGGGGGATGGGATGGCTACACCTTC. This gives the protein CASSRDTGGWDGYTF.

The CDR3 DNA reads TGCAGTGCAACCCGAACTAGCGGGAGGAACGAGCAGTACTTC. Amino acid sequence: CSATRTSGRNEQYF. The chain joins TRBV20-1 to TRBJ2-7; 12 bases are a match to TRBD2. V lost 6 bases, J lost 5 bases, and 8 bases stayed unmatched. The germline V gene has CDR1 DFQATT and CDR2 SNEGSKA (reference sequence). The CDR3 totals 14 residues.

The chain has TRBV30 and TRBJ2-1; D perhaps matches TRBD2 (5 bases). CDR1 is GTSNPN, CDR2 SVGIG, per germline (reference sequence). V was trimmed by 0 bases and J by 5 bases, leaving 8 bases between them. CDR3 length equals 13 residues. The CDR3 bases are TGTGCCTGGAGTGTAGGAGGAGACAATGAGCAGTTCTTC. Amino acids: CAWSVGGDNEQFF.

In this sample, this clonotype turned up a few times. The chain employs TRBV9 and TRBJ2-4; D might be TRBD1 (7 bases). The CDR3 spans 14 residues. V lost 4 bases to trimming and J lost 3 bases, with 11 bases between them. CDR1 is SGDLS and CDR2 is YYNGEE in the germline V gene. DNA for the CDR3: TGTGCCAGCAGCCTCAGGGGGGACAAAAACATTCAGTACTTC. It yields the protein CASSLRGDKNIQYF. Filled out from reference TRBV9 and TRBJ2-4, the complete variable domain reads DSGVTQTPKHLITATGQRVTLRCSPRSGDLSVYWYQQSLDQGLQFLIQYYNGEERAKGNILERFSAQQFPDLHSELNLSSLELGDSALYFCASSLRGDKNIQYFGAGTRLSVL.

The CDR3 coding sequence is TGTGCCAGCAGTGCTGGGACAGAGCAGTTCTTC. Translation gives CASSAGTEQFF. The genes are TRBV6-5 and TRBJ2-1; tentatively, D is TRBD1 (6 bases). Germline V CDR1 and CDR2: MNHEY, SVGAGI. The length of the CDR3 is 11 residues. Between the trimmed V and J ends, which lost 5 bases and 10 bases, there was a span of 9 bases.

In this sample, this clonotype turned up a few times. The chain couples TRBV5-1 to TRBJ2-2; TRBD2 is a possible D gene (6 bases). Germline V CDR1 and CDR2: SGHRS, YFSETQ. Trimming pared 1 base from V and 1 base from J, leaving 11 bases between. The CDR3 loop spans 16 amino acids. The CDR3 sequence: CASSLSTSLNTGELFF. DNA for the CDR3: TGCGCCAGCAGCTTGTCCACTAGCTTGAACACCGGGGAGCTGTTTTTT.

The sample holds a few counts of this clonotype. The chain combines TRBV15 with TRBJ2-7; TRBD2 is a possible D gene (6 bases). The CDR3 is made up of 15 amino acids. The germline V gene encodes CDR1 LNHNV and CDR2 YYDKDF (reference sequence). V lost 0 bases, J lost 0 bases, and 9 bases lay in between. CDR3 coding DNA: TGTGCCACCAGCAGAGATCGGGGGAACTCCTACGAGCAGTACTTC. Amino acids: CATSRDRGNSYEQYF.

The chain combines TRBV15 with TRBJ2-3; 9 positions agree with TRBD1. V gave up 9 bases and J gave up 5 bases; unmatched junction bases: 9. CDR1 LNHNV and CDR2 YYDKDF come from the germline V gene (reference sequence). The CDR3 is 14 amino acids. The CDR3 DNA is TGTGCCACATCGGGGGACAGGGTGGGAGATACGCAGTATTTT. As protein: CATSGDRVGDTQYF.

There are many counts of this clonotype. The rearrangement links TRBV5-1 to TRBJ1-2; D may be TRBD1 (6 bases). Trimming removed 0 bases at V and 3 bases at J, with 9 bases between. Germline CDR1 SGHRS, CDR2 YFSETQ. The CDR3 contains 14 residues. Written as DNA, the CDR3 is TGCGCCAGCAGCTTGGATGGGGGCGACTATGGCTACACCTTC. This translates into CASSLDGGDYGYTF. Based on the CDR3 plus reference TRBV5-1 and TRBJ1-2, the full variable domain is KAGVTQTPRYLIKTRGQQVTLSCSPISGHRSVSWYQQTPGQGLQFLFEYFSETQRNKGNFPGRFSGRQFSNSRSEMNVSTLELGDSALYLCASSLDGGDYGYTFGSGTRLTVV.